This T cell receptor (beta chain) was sequenced for a study of cytomegalovirus exposure and HLA in healthy donors. Study findings and constraints: Later on, an analysis found that several of the most significant clusters appeared to be linked to common viral pathogens, which included parvovirus B19. Most of the TCR beta V segments (in an earlier analysis) were productive either about 87% or about 30% of the time. When analyzed later, the rates of TCR association showed variation by HLA locus, with DRB1 the most and HLA-C the fewest.

About this clone: Its antigen is not known.

The PCR used 60 Vbeta and 13 Jbeta primers. Original analysis: Later analysis identified 65 million to 80 million unique TCR beta chains, some 10 million shared. Measured with immunoSEQ multiplex PCR; TCRdb has only the in-frame clones, and not every one. V, J and clone size derive from that table, while D and trimming were established from the DNA sequence. The sample comprises 98,000 or so clones, 70% to 80% of which are singletons, and approximately 7.7% rests with the top ten. Germline CDR1 reads SNHLY; CDR2 reads FYNNEI. Losses at the gene ends were 6 bases for V and 2 bases for J; bases not matched to a gene: 5. This CDR3 is built from 14 residues.

The chain uses TRBV2 and TRBJ2-7; 9 bases match TRBD1. Sequencing was carried out using PBMCs. This TCR was recovered from a female donor in good health and CMV-seronegative. CDR3 protein: CASRRDRAAYEQYF. In DNA form, the CDR3 reads TGTGCCAGCAGGAGGGACAGGGCAGCCTACGAGCAGTACTTC.